Below, 26 T cell receptor beta chains from the same sample are listed, as sequenced in a study of Ad26.COV2.S vaccination and SARS-CoV-2 variants. The treatment is: around 19 received Ad26.COV2.S at low or high dose, single or two shots; about 5 received placebo; per-sample allocation not given. Specimens were obtained on day 63 following the first vaccine or placebo injection. Profiling relied on immunoSEQ multiplex PCR, and the TCRdb table lists in-frame clones only, not all of them. The repertoire has about 400,000 clones, 89% of them found once; the top ten carry over 1.5%. The sequencing here drew on peripheral blood, taken in a trial of Ad26.COV2.S vaccine versus placebo. Receptors originate from a person between 18 and 60 years old who received the Ad26.COV2.S COVID-19 vaccine or a placebo.

The chain links TRBV11-3 to TRBJ1-1, with a possible D match to TRBD1 (5 bases). The CDR3 runs 11 residues. The V end was cut by 4 bases, the J end by 8 bases, with 8 bases between. The germline V gene has CDR1 SGHNT and CDR2 YENEEA. CDR3 sequence (DNA): TGTGCCAGCAGCTCAGGGTCCGAAGCTTTCTTT. It encodes CASSSGSEAFF.

This clone turned up a few times. The chain employs TRBV4-3 and TRBJ2-7; tentative D call: TRBD1 (6 bases). The CDR3 loop spans 14 amino acids. From germline, CDR1 is LGHNA and CDR2 YSLEER. Trimming took 0 bases from V and 4 from J, leaving 10 bases between them. The CDR3 here is CASSQDSRGYEQYF. The CDR3 bases are TGCGCCAGCAGCCAAGATTCGAGGGGGTACGAGCAGTACTTC.

This rearrangement joins TRBV24-1 to TRBJ2-3, with 10 bases aligning to TRBD1. The CDR3 length is 15 residues. Germline CDR1 is KGHDR and CDR2 is SFDVKD. J gave up 1 base and V 5 bases, and 2 bases lay outside the gene matches. The CDR3 coding sequence is TGTGCCACCAGTGCCGGGACAGGGGGCACAGATACGCAGTATTTT. Its protein is CATSAGTGGTDTQYF.

This clone came up once. The V gene is TRBV28, the J gene TRBJ2-1; 13 bases are shared with TRBD2. The germline V gene encodes CDR1 MDHEN and CDR2 SYDVKM. The CDR3 runs to 16 residues. Trimming removed 6 bases from V and 1 base from J; junction bases left unmatched: 3. CDR3 protein: CASRLLAGGSYNEQFF. CDR3 coding DNA: TGTGCCAGCAGGTTACTAGCGGGAGGGTCCTACAATGAGCAGTTCTTC.

The rearrangement links TRBV5-1 to TRBJ1-6, with TRBD1 identical over 7 bases. The CDR3 extends over 15 amino acids. Per the germline V gene, CDR1 is SGHRS and CDR2 is YFSETQ. V dropped 3 bases and J dropped 8; count of bases not matched to a gene: 8. The CDR3 sequence is CASSSGQPGDSPLHF. The CDR3 bases are TGCGCCAGCAGCTCGGGACAGCCCGGGGATTCACCCCTCCACTTT.

This sequence joins TRBV5-1 and TRBJ1-2; 11 bases align to TRBD1. The length of the CDR3 is 15 residues. J gave up 4 bases and V 6 bases, and 8 bases lay outside the gene matches. Germline loops: CDR1 SGHRS, CDR2 YFSETQ. CDR3 sequence: CASTLGTGGSYGYTF. CDR3 in DNA: TGCGCCAGCACCCTAGGGACAGGGGGAAGCTATGGCTACACCTTC.

V gene TRBV6-1 combines with J gene TRBJ2-2; TRBD2 matches at 15 bases. Trimming took 4 bases from V and 6 from J; bases not matched to a gene: 6. There are 17 residues in the CDR3. Germline-derived CDR1 and CDR2 are MNHNS and SASEGT. The CDR3 sequence is CASSGGLAGGLAGELFF. Written as DNA, the CDR3 is TGTGCCAGCAGTGGCGGACTAGCGGGAGGGCTCGCCGGGGAGCTGTTTTTT.

The chain couples TRBV27 to TRBJ1-2; 9 nucleotides align to TRBD1. Germline CDR1 MNHEY, CDR2 SMNVEV (reference sequence). V trimming: 3 bases; J trimming: 0 bases; junction bases outside the gene matches: 5. The CDR3 is 16 residues long. CDR3 loop: CASSFRQGDPNYGYTF. The CDR3, as DNA: TGTGCCAGCAGTTTTAGACAGGGGGACCCTAACTATGGCTACACCTTC.

The chain recombines TRBV13 with TRBJ1-3; unclear D gene. The CDR3 totals 15 residues. CDR1 is PRHDT and CDR2 is FYEKMQ in the germline V gene (reference sequence). The V end was cut by 4 bases, the J end by 0 bases, with 10 bases between. This chain's CDR3 is CASSWGLGSGNTIYF. The CDR3 DNA reads TGTGCCAGCAGCTGGGGTTTGGGCTCTGGAAACACCATATATTTT.

This chain connects TRBV6-2 or TRBV6-3 to TRBJ1-2, with D maybe TRBD1 (6 bases). CDR3 size: 18 residues. With 3 bases removed from V and 0 bases from J, the gap between germline ends came to 20 bases. The germline gives CDR1 MNHEY, CDR2 SVGEGT. CDR3 region: CASSYSVTRGKTNYGYTF. In nucleotides, the CDR3 is TGTGCCAGCAGTTATAGCGTAACAAGGGGGAAGACTAACTATGGCTACACCTTC.

The chain employs TRBV3-1 (or the pseudogene TRBV3-2) and TRBJ1-2; a possible D gene is TRBD1 (5 bases). Germline V gives CDR1 LGHDT, CDR2 YNNKEL (reference sequence). This CDR3 comprises 15 residues. V lost 4 bases to trimming and J lost 8 bases, with 20 bases between them. CDR3 nucleotide sequence: TGTGCCAGCAGCCCTACCAAGGGGAGCAGTTCGGGCTACACCTTC. Translating gives CASSPTKGSSSGYTF.

The chain uses TRBV28 and TRBJ2-7, with a possible D match to TRBD1 (6 bases). Between the trimmed V and J ends, which lost 2 bases and 0 bases, there was a span of 11 bases. Germline V gene data show CDR1 as MDHEN and CDR2 as SYDVKM. The CDR3 runs 15 residues. The CDR3 coding sequence is TGTGCCAGCAGTTTAGGGGGCGCCAGCTCCTACGAGCAGTACTTC. Protein: CASSLGGASSYEQYF.

The V and J genes are TRBV14 and TRBJ1-2; 7 positions agree with TRBD1. The CDR3 covers 12 residues. V lost 4 bases and J lost 7; bases outside the gene matches: 3. CDR1 and CDR2 (germline): SGHDN, FVKESK. For the CDR3, the DNA is TGTGCCAGCAGCCTGGGACAGTTTGGCTACACCTTC. Protein: CASSLGQFGYTF.

CDR3 sequence (DNA): TGTGCCAGCAGCTTAAGCAGGTTAGAGGAAGCGCAGTATTTT. Its translation is CASSLSRLEEAQYF. The chain combines TRBV7-3 with TRBJ2-3, with D unclear. There are 14 residues in the CDR3. Germline V CDR1 and CDR2: SGHTA, FQGTGA. The ends were cut back, 1 base at V and 10 bases at J, with 15 bases in the middle.

This chain uses TRBV9 with TRBJ1-4; maybe TRBD1 (6 bases). This CDR3 is built from 14 residues. The ends were cut back, 6 bases at V and 3 bases at J, with 12 bases in the middle. Germline CDR1 SGDLS, CDR2 YYNGEE. As DNA, the CDR3 is TGTGCCAGCAATCCAGGGGTAGCTAATGAAAAACTGTTTTTT. This codes for CASNPGVANEKLFF.

A few counts support this clone. This rearrangement joins TRBV10-3 to TRBJ2-1, with D tentatively TRBD1 (6 bases). The CDR3 runs 16 residues. Trimming pared 3 bases from V and 0 bases from J, leaving 12 bases between. Per the germline V gene, CDR1 is ENHRY and CDR2 is SYGVKD. The CDR3 sequence: CAISDTGQDSYNEQFF. CDR3 bases: TGTGCCATCAGTGATACAGGGCAGGACTCCTACAATGAGCAGTTCTTC.

The V call is TRBV15, the J call TRBJ2-1; maybe TRBD1 (6 bases). The CDR3 consists of 15 residues. The germline V gene has CDR1 LNHNV and CDR2 YYDKDF (reference sequence). With 1 base removed from V and 4 bases from J, the gap between germline ends came to 11 bases. CDR3 amino acids: CATSRGSDRYNEQFF. The CDR3 DNA reads TGTGCCACCAGCAGAGGGTCGGACAGATACAATGAGCAGTTCTTC.

A few counts support this clone. The J gene is TRBJ1-1, the V gene TRBV30, with 8 bases that match TRBD1. The junction had 4 bases not matched to a gene; V was cut back by 0 bases and J by 4 bases. Germline V gene sequence: CDR1 GTSNPN, CDR2 SVGIG (reference sequence). This CDR3 region has 14 residues. The CDR3 nucleotides read TGTGCCTGGAGTGTAACAGGGGGATTCACTGAAGCTTTCTTT. Residues: CAWSVTGGFTEAFF.

In its sample, this clone was seen a few times. The rearrangement links TRBV14 to TRBJ2-2, with D unclear. The CDR3 is made up of 16 amino acids. CDR1 and CDR2 from the germline V gene are SGHDN and FVKESK. Trimming took 0 bases from V and 1 from J, leaving 9 bases between them. CDR3 residues: CASSQDLMGNTGELFF. DNA of the CDR3: TGTGCCAGCAGCCAAGATCTCATGGGGAACACCGGGGAGCTGTTTTTT. The full variable domain, with the rest looked up from reference TRBV14 and TRBJ2-2, is EAGVTQFPSHSVIEKGQTVTLRCDPISGHDNLYWYRRVMGKEIKFLLHFVKESKQDESGMPNNRFLAERTGGTYSTLKVQPAELEDSGVYFCASSQDLMGNTGELFFGEGSRLTVL.

This clone came up once. The chain employs TRBV14 and TRBJ2-1, with TRBD2 identical over 11 bases. The CDR3 is made up of 17 amino acids. J lost 4 bases, V lost 1 base, and 6 bases had no gene match. Germline V gives CDR1 SGHDN, CDR2 FVKESK. The CDR3, as DNA: TGTGCCAGCAGCCAAGGTAGCGGGAGGGTAATTTACAATGAGCAGTTCTTC. Translation gives CASSQGSGRVIYNEQFF.

The chain links TRBV7-2 to TRBJ2-1, with a weak D call TRBD2 (5 bases). V lost 0 bases and J 0 bases, leaving 6 bases between the germline ends. The CDR3 totals 15 residues. CDR1 and CDR2 (germline): SGHTA, FQGNSA. The CDR3 loop is CASSLAGDSYNEQFF. CDR3 nucleotide sequence: TGTGCCAGCAGCTTAGCCGGGGACTCCTACAATGAGCAGTTCTTC.

The rearrangement uses TRBV6-1 and TRBJ2-5; 9 bases fit TRBD2. The germline V gene has CDR1 MNHNS and CDR2 SASEGT. Trimming cost V 2 bases and J 5 bases; bases outside gene matches: 6. The CDR3 is made up of 15 amino acids. CDR3 coding DNA: TGTGCCAGCAGTGAATGGCGGGAGGGCTCGGAGACCCAGTACTTC. It specifies CASSEWREGSETQYF.

The chain carries TRBV5-1 and TRBJ2-3; TRBD1 is a possible D gene (5 bases). V lost 0 bases and J 2 bases, leaving 13 bases between the germline ends. Germline assignment: CDR1 SGHRS and CDR2 YFSETQ. The CDR3 sequence is 16 residues long. CDR3 sequence reads: CASSLVRQGPTDTQYF. In DNA form, the CDR3 reads TGCGCCAGCAGCTTGGTTCGTCAGGGCCCCACAGATACGCAGTATTTT.

The chain links TRBV6-5 to TRBJ1-5; 10 bases fit TRBD1. V was clipped by 5 bases and J by 2 bases; unmatched bases: 3. The CDR3 contains 15 residues. The V gene's germline CDR1 is MNHEY and CDR2 SVGAGI. CDR3 sequence reads: CASSRGTGGNQPQHF. CDR3 coding DNA: TGTGCCAGCAGTCGTGGGACAGGGGGCAATCAGCCCCAGCATTTT.

This clone was observed a handful of times. V gene TRBV6-5 combines with J gene TRBJ2-7, with D perhaps TRBD1 (5 bases). Germline-derived CDR1 and CDR2 are MNHEY and SVGAGI. V was cut by 5 bases and J by 2 bases, with 10 bases left in between. CDR3 length equals 13 residues. This chain's CDR3 is CASSMTETYEQYF. DNA for the CDR3: TGTGCCAGCAGTATGACAGAAACCTACGAGCAGTACTTC.

The chain recombines TRBV20-1 with TRBJ1-4; D is uncertain. Germline CDR1 DFQATT, CDR2 SNEGSKA (reference sequence). The CDR3 spans 11 residues. The V end was cut by 5 bases, the J end by 8 bases, with 9 bases between. Here the CDR3 DNA reads TGCAGTGCTCGGGGAGTGGAAAAACTGTTTTTT. This sequence encodes CSARGVEKLFF.